This T cell receptor (beta chain) appears in the sequencing data of a study of blood T cell repertoires in COVID-19. The wider study: Acute-phase and convalescent COVID-19 samples originated in the United States, Italy and Spain. PBMCs, B-cell-depleted T cells, or T cells were the source of the cDNA or gDNA that made up the material.

This CDR3 is built from 15 residues. Germline CDR1 and CDR2: SGHRS and YFSETQ. V was pared by 1 base and J by 3 bases, with 10 bases between. Per the study methods: Amplification from reference gene primers served as the basis for estimated nucleated cell counts. Clones were sequenced by immunoSEQ multiplex PCR, and TCRdb holds only the in-frame ones, with some missing. That table is the source of V, J and clone size, and D and trimming were worked out from the DNA. The sample lists 150,000 to 200,000 clones, around four fifths seen once, with approximately 22% in the top ten. The sequence was collected from a woman over 75 with acute or convalescent COVID-19. The sequencing sample was made of peripheral blood. The V and J genes are TRBV5-1 and TRBJ1-4; D is uncertain. The CDR3 nucleotides are TGCGCCAGCAGCTTGTCGGCCGGAGCTAATGAAAAACTGTTTTTT. It is translated as CASSLSAGANEKLFF.